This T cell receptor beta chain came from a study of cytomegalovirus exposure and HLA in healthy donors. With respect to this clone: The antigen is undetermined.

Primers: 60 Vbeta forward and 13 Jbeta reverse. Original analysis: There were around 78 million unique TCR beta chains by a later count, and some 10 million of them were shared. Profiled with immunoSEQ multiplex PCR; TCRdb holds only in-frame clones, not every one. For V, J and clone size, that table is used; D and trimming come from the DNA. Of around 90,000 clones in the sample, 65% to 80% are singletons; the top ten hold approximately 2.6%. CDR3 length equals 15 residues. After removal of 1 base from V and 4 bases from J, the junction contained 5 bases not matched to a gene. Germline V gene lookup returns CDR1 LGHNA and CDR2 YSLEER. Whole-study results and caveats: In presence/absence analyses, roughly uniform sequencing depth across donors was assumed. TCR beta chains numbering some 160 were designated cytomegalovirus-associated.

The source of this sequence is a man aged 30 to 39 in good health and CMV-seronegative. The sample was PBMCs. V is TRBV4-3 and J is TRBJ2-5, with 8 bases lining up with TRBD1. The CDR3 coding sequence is TGCGCCAGCAGCCAAGGGACAGGGCTGGGAGAGACCCAGTACTTC. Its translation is CASSQGTGLGETQYF.